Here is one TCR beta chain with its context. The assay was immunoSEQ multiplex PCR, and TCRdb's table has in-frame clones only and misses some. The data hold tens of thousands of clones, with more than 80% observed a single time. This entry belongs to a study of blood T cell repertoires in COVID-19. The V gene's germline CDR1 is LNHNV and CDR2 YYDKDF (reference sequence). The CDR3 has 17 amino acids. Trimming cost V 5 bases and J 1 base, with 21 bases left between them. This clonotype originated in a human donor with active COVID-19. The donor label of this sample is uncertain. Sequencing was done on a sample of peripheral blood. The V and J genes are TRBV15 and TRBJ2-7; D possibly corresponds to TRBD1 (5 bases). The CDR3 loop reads CATSPVSFQGSSYEQYF. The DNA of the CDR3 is TGTGCCACCAGCCCCGTTTCGTTCCAGGGCAGTTCCTACGAGCAGTACTTC.